Below, 24 T cell receptor beta chains from the same sample are listed, as sequenced in a study of blood T cell repertoires in COVID-19. Libraries were prepared by immunoSEQ multiplex PCR; TCRdb keeps only in-frame clonotypes and omits some of them. Of some 200,000 clones detected, 88% appear once; the ten largest clones hold under 3%. The source material was PBMCs or T cells enriched from blood (not recorded which). The source is a woman in her twenties or thirties who had recovered from COVID-19.

The V and J genes are TRBV11-3 and TRBJ2-3; D might be TRBD2 (6 bases). Germline V lookup: CDR1 SGHNT, CDR2 YENEEA. This CDR3 spans 17 amino acids. V was trimmed by 3 bases and J by 0 bases, leaving 16 bases between them. The DNA of the CDR3 is TGTGCCAGCAGCTTGGGACTTAGCGGAGCTAGCACAGATACGCAGTATTTT. It is translated as CASSLGLSGASTDTQYF.

V and J are TRBV7-9 and TRBJ1-2, with D maybe TRBD1 (5 bases). The CDR3 consists of 16 residues. Germline V gene lookup returns CDR1 SEHNR and CDR2 FQNEAQ (reference sequence). The V end was cut by 5 bases, the J end by 2 bases, with 18 bases between. The CDR3 sequence: CASSPPDRTPNYGYTF. The CDR3 nucleotides are TGTGCCAGCAGCCCACCAGACAGAACTCCAAACTATGGCTACACCTTC.

The chain employs TRBV6-5 and TRBJ1-1, with D unresolved. Germline loops: CDR1 MNHEY, CDR2 SVGAGI. Trimming pared 8 bases from V and 7 bases from J, leaving 8 bases between. The CDR3 runs 10 residues. The CDR3, as DNA: TGTGCCAGCCAAAGGAGTGAAGCTTTCTTT. Translated: CASQRSEAFF.

The V call is TRBV5-1, the J call TRBJ2-3, with D possibly matching TRBD2 (7 bases). Trimming took off 0 bases at V and 2 bases at J, with 16 bases between the two ends. The length of the CDR3 is 17 residues. Germline V CDR1 and CDR2: SGHRS, YFSETQ. The CDR3 region is CASSLVSAGAHTDTQYF. As DNA, the CDR3 is TGCGCCAGCAGCTTGGTGTCCGCGGGGGCGCACACAGATACGCAGTATTTT.

The chain links TRBV9 to TRBJ2-2; D perhaps matches TRBD1 (5 bases). V was shortened by 3 bases and J by 6 bases, with 9 bases between the two germline ends. This CDR3 contains 13 residues. Germline V gives CDR1 SGDLS, CDR2 YYNGEE. The CDR3 spells CASSAQGPGELFF. DNA of the CDR3: TGTGCCAGCAGCGCCCAGGGTCCCGGGGAGCTGTTTTTT.

This chain's CDR3 is CASSGTSGGAGTDTQYF. CDR3 coding DNA: TGTGCCAGCAGCGGGACTAGCGGGGGGGCAGGCACAGATACGCAGTATTTT. This chain joins TRBV7-6 and TRBJ2-3; TRBD2 matches 16 bases. The germline V gene encodes CDR1 SGHVS and CDR2 FNYEAQ. J lost 1 base, V lost 5 bases, and 3 bases had no gene match. CDR3 size: 17 residues.

The rearrangement links TRBV5-1 to TRBJ2-5, with unresolved D. The CDR3 consists of 13 residues. Germline CDR1 is SGHRS and CDR2 is YFSETQ. Trimming stripped 4 bases from V and 5 bases from J, with 12 bases between. The CDR3 spells CASSPLYRETQYF. The CDR3 DNA follows: TGCGCCAGCAGCCCGTTATATCGGGAGACCCAGTACTTC.

The V and J genes are TRBV7-9 and TRBJ2-7; 7 bases align to TRBD2. Germline V gene data show CDR1 as SEHNR and CDR2 as FQNEAQ (reference sequence). CDR3 length: 15 amino acids. V gave up 5 bases and J gave up 0 bases; unmatched junction bases: 7. The CDR3 loop reads CASSPSGVPSYEQYF. The CDR3 nucleotides read TGTGCCAGCAGCCCCAGCGGGGTCCCCTCCTACGAGCAGTACTTC.

The chain combines TRBV5-1 with TRBJ2-5; 12 bases agree with TRBD2. Per the germline V gene, CDR1 is SGHRS and CDR2 is YFSETQ. V trimming: 4 bases; J trimming: 0 bases; junction bases outside the gene matches: 4. The CDR3 totals 16 residues. The CDR3 sequence: CASSRRLAGDQETQYF. The CDR3 nucleotides are TGCGCCAGCAGCCGGCGACTAGCGGGGGACCAAGAGACCCAGTACTTC.

The chain carries TRBV11-3 and TRBJ2-7; D is perhaps TRBD1 (5 bases). Germline CDR1 reads SGHNT; CDR2 reads YENEEA. This CDR3 contains 12 residues. V was cut by 5 bases and J by 5 bases, with 10 bases left in between. The DNA for the CDR3 is TGTGCCAGCAGCCCCTGGACACACGAGCAGTACTTC. As protein: CASSPWTHEQYF.

The table lists this clone with a few counts. CDR3 loop: CATSDSGTEGGYTF. CDR3 nucleotide sequence: TGTGCCACCAGTGACTCCGGGACAGAGGGAGGCTACACCTTC. This sequence joins TRBV24-1 and TRBJ1-2; 7 bases are a match to TRBD1. Per the germline V gene, CDR1 is KGHDR and CDR2 is SFDVKD. With 4 bases clipped from V and 8 bases from J, the junction kept 9 bases outside the gene matches. The CDR3 extends over 14 amino acids.

The genes are TRBV6-5 and TRBJ1-2; 7 bases are a match to TRBD1. V dropped 5 bases and J dropped 4; count of bases not matched to a gene: 7. This CDR3 has 14 residues. Germline lookup yields CDR1 MNHEY and CDR2 SVGAGI. CDR3 sequence reads: CASSKSTGFYGYTF. The CDR3 DNA is TGTGCCAGCAGTAAGTCGACAGGGTTCTATGGCTACACCTTC.

V and J are TRBV25-1 and TRBJ1-2, with D possibly matching TRBD1 (5 bases). Germline CDR1 and CDR2: MGHDK and SYGVNS. This CDR3 spans 15 amino acids. V was clipped by 2 bases and J by 3 bases, with 13 bases between them. The DNA for the CDR3 is TGTGCCAGCAGTGAAGGGTCGGCAGGGTACTATGGCTACACCTTC. Its translation: CASSEGSAGYYGYTF.

This clone was detected a few times. The rearrangement joins TRBV4-3 to TRBJ1-6; D perhaps matches TRBD1 (6 bases). Germline CDR1 and CDR2: LGHNA and YSLEER. The CDR3 sequence is 16 residues long. V lost 1 base and J 7 bases, leaving 14 bases between the germline ends. CDR3 sequence: CASSQVLRQENSPLHF. The CDR3 nucleotides are TGCGCCAGCAGCCAAGTCCTGAGACAGGAGAATTCACCCCTCCACTTT.

This chain connects TRBV27 to TRBJ2-1, with 8 bases matching TRBD2. The V gene's germline CDR1 is MNHEY and CDR2 SMNVEV (reference sequence). With V trimmed by 8 bases and J by 14 bases, 8 bases remained unmatched. The CDR3 runs 11 residues. CDR3: CASSTGTREFF. CDR3 coding DNA: TGTGCCAGCTCCACCGGGACTAGGGAGTTCTTC.

This chain links TRBV19 with TRBJ2-1; 9 positions agree with TRBD1. The trim removed 4 bases at V and 7 bases at J, leaving 8 bases unmatched. The CDR3 is 15 amino acids. Per germline, CDR1 LNHDA and CDR2 SQIVND (reference sequence). CDR3 coding DNA: TGTGCCAGTAGTACCGAGGACAGGGGCAGGAATGAGCAGTTCTTC. This codes for CASSTEDRGRNEQFF.

The chain links TRBV10-1 to TRBJ2-5; D is perhaps TRBD2 (6 bases). This CDR3 has 14 residues. Trimming removed 4 bases from V and 4 bases from J, with 13 bases in between. The germline CDR1 and CDR2 sequences are WNHNN and SYGVQD (reference sequence). DNA for the CDR3: TGCGCCAGCAGTGGTTCGCGGGGAAGAGAGACCCAGTACTTC. Its protein product is CASSGSRGRETQYF.

The chain combines TRBV7-8 with TRBJ1-2; perhaps TRBD1 as D (5 bases). Germline CDR1 and CDR2: SGHVS and FQNEAQ. Trimming stripped 3 bases from V and 7 bases from J, with 15 bases between. The CDR3 is 14 amino acids. The CDR3 coding sequence is TGTGCCAGCAGCTTCAACCAGGGCCTGGCTGGCTACACCTTC. Encoded protein: CASSFNQGLAGYTF.

V and J are TRBV4-2 and TRBJ2-7, with D possibly matching TRBD2 (5 bases). The CDR3 is 15 amino acids. The germline V and J ends were trimmed by 4 bases and 1 base, with 14 bases remaining between them. Germline V gene lookup returns CDR1 LGHNA and CDR2 YNFKEQ. This CDR3 reads CASSLRIGESYEQYF. In DNA form, the CDR3 reads TGTGCCAGCAGCCTCCGGATCGGGGAATCCTACGAGCAGTACTTC.

The rearrangement uses TRBV6-5 and TRBJ1-2, with TRBD1 matching over 10 bases. Germline CDR1 is MNHEY and CDR2 is SVGAGI. Trimming at V came to 6 bases and at J to 1 base, leaving 5 bases not matched to a gene. The CDR3 has 15 amino acids. The CDR3 is CASSVDRGHNYGYTF. DNA for the CDR3: TGTGCCAGCAGCGTTGACAGGGGGCATAACTATGGCTACACCTTC.

In DNA form, the CDR3 reads TGCGCCAGCAGCCAAGACGGGGGGACAGGGAAGGGCTACACCTTC. Protein sequence: CASSQDGGTGKGYTF. V usage is TRBV4-3 and J usage is TRBJ1-2, with 9 bases fitting TRBD1. CDR1 is LGHNA, CDR2 YSLEER, per germline. The CDR3 is made up of 15 amino acids. The junction had 7 bases not matched to a gene; V was cut back by 0 bases and J by 8 bases.

This sequence joins TRBV4-1 and TRBJ1-5; D is ambiguous. The germline V gene has CDR1 MGHRA and CDR2 YSYEKL. Trimming took off 0 bases at V and 2 bases at J, with 11 bases between the two ends. The CDR3 totals 16 residues. CDR3 nucleotides: TGCGCCAGCAGCCAAGATCGCGGGGTAGGCAATCAGCCCCAGCATTTT. Translating it yields CASSQDRGVGNQPQHF.

CDR3 DNA sequence: TGTGCCAGCAGTGAAGGATTCCAGGGGCGTGAAGCTAACTATGGCTACACCTTC. Protein: CASSEGFQGREANYGYTF. V gene TRBV2 combines with J gene TRBJ1-2; TRBD1 is a possible D gene (6 bases). This CDR3 has 18 amino acids. V shed 1 base and J shed 0 bases, with 18 bases lying between them. The germline V gene encodes CDR1 SNHLY and CDR2 FYNNEI.

The chain uses TRBV7-8 and TRBJ2-3; 7 bases map to TRBD2. Germline V CDR1 and CDR2: SGHVS, FQNEAQ. The J segment lost 2 bases and the V segment lost 2 bases, leaving 7 bases of the junction unmatched. CDR3 length: 16 residues. The CDR3, as DNA: TGTGCCAGCAGCTTACTGGAGCGGGGATCCACAGATACGCAGTATTTT. Its protein product is CASSLLERGSTDTQYF.